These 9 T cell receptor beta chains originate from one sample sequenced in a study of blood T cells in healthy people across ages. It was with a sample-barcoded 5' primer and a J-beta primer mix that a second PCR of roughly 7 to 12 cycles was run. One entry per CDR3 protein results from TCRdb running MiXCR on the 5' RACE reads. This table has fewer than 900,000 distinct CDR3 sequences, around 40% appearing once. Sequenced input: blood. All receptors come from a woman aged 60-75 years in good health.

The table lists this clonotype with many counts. Here the CDR3 reads CASSYALTSGGEETQYF. CDR3 in DNA: TGTGCCAGCAGTTACGCCCTCACTAGCGGGGGGGAAGAGACCCAGTACTTC. The chain is built from TRBV6-6 and TRBJ2-5; 13 bases agree with TRBD2. V dropped 2 bases and J dropped 3; count of bases not matched to a gene: 6. From germline, CDR1 is MNHNY and CDR2 SVGAGI (reference sequence). CDR3 length: 17 amino acids.

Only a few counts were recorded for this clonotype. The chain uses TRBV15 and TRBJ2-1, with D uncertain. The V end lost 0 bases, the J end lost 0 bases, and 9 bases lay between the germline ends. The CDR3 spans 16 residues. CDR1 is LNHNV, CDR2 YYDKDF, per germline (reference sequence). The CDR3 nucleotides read TGTGCCACCAGCAGAGATCCCCGGAGCTCCTACAATGAGCAGTTCTTC. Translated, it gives CATSRDPRSSYNEQFF.

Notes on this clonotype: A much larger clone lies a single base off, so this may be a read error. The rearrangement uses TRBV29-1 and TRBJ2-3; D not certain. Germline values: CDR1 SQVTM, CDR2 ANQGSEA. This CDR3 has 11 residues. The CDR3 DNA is TGCAGCGCCCGTAGAGGCGATATGCAGTATTTT. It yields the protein CSARRGDMQYF.

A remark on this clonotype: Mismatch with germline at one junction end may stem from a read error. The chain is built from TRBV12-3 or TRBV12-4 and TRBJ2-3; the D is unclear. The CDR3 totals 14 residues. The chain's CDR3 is CASSFGSPPDTRYF. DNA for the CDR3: TGTGCCAGCAGTTTCGGCAGCCCCCCAGATACGCGGTATTTT.

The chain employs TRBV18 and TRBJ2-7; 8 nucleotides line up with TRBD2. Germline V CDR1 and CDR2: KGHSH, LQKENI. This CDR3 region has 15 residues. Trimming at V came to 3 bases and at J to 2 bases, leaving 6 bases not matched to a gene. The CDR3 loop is CASSPSGGVTYEQYF. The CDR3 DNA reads TGTGCCAGCTCACCCTCGGGAGGGGTCACCTACGAGCAGTACTTC.

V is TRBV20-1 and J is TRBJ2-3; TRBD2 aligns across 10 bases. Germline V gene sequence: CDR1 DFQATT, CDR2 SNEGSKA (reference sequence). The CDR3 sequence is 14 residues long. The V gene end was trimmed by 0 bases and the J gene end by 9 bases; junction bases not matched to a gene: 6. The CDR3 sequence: CSAREEREGRTQYF. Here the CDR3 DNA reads TGCAGTGCTAGAGAAGAGCGGGAGGGCCGCACGCAGTATTTT.

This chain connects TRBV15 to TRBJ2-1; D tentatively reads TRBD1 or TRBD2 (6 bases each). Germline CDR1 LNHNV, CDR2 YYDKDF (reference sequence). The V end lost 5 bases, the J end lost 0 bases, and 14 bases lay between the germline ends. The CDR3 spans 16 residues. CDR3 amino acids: CATSLPGASSYNEQFF. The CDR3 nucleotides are TGTGCCACCAGCCTCCCGGGGGCTAGCTCCTACAATGAGCAGTTCTTC. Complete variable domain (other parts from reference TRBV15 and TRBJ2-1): DAMVIQNPRYQVTQFGKPVTLSCSQTLNHNVMYWYQQKSSQAPKLLFHYYDKDFNNEADTPDNFQSRRPNTSFCFLDIRSPGLGDTAMYLCATSLPGASSYNEQFFGPGTRLTVL.

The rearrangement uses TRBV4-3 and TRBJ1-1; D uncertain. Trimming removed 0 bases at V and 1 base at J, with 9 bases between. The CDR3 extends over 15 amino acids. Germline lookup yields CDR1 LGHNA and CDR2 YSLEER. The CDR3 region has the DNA TGCGCCAGCAGCCAAGATTTCCGGAAGAACACTGAAGCTTTCTTT. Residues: CASSQDFRKNTEAFF.

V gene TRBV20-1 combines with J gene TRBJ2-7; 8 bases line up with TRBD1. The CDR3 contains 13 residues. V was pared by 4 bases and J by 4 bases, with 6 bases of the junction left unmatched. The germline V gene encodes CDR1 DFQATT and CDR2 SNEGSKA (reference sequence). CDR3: CSATTGDDYEQYF. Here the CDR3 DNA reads TGCAGTGCTACGACAGGGGATGATTACGAGCAGTACTTC.